This TCR beta chain stems from a study of T cell responses to AZD1222 COVID-19 vaccine. Study-wide findings and caveats: Across the whole spike, CD4 TCRs peaked at regions 160-218 and 743-854.

The germline V and J ends were trimmed by 0 bases and 11 bases, with 11 bases remaining between them. The CDR3 consists of 13 residues. Looked up from germline, CDR1 is SGHDN and CDR2 is FVKESK. Only in-frame clones appear in the TCRdb table, and some are missing; sequencing was by immunoSEQ multiplex PCR. Found here are roughly 140,000 clones, 87% of them singletons; the top ten hold roughly 9.7%. On this clone itself: What it recognizes is unknown.

The source of this sequence is an adult who received the AZD1222 COVID-19 vaccine. The starting material was peripheral blood, obtained 28 days after the second AZD1222 dose. The chain links TRBV14 to TRBJ2-1; D unclear. CDR3 protein: CASSQDALQKQFF. CDR3 DNA: TGTGCCAGCAGCCAAGACGCTTTACAGAAGCAGTTCTTC.